This T cell receptor beta chain was sequenced during a study of cytomegalovirus exposure and HLA in healthy donors. This PCR relied on a set of 60 Vbeta primers and 13 Jbeta primers. Measured with immunoSEQ multiplex PCR; TCRdb has only the in-frame clones, and not every one. The sample has about 74,000 clones. The CDR3 covers 13 residues. V shed 6 bases, J shed 5 bases, and the junction held 2 bases outside the gene matches. In germline, CDR1 is MDHEN, CDR2 SYDVKM. This clonotype was sampled from a female donor in good health and CMV-seropositive. The gene calls are TRBV28 and TRBJ1-5, with 9 bases fitting TRBD1. The sample consisted of PBMCs. The CDR3 reads CASRYRGHQPQHF. The DNA for the CDR3 is TGTGCCAGCAGATACAGGGGGCATCAGCCCCAGCATTTT.